Below, 11 T cell receptor beta chains from the same sample are listed, as sequenced in a study of T cell changes during pregnancy in multiple sclerosis. Profiled with immunoSEQ multiplex PCR; TCRdb holds only in-frame clones, not every one. The table has tens of thousands of clones, about 92% seen once. Material: peripheral blood, obtained in the third trimester of pregnancy. The source is a female donor with multiple sclerosis, enrolled in a pregnancy study.

This clone was seen just once. The rearrangement joins TRBV7-8 to TRBJ1-5; no reliable D call. The CDR3 runs 16 residues. Per germline, CDR1 SGHVS and CDR2 FQNEAQ. V lost 1 base, J lost 3 bases, and 13 bases lay in between. The CDR3 DNA reads as TGTGCCAGCAGCTTAGATTTTGGGCCAGTCAATCAGCCCCAGCATTTT. It translates to CASSLDFGPVNQPQHF.

The J gene is TRBJ2-5, the V gene TRBV5-1; 8 positions agree with TRBD1. The ends lost 2 bases at V and 2 bases at J; junction bases unmatched: 8. Germline V gives CDR1 SGHRS, CDR2 YFSETQ. The length of the CDR3 is 16 residues. The CDR3 loop reads CASSLGGRGPQETQYF. CDR3 DNA: TGCGCCAGCAGCTTAGGAGGCAGGGGGCCGCAAGAGACCCAGTACTTC.

V and J are TRBV11-3 and TRBJ1-1; D unresolved. Germline CDR1 is SGHNT and CDR2 is YENEEA. The V gene lost 5 bases and the J gene lost 0 bases, with 10 bases spanning the gap. The CDR3 consists of 14 residues. Here the CDR3 reads CASSHYNVNTEAFF. CDR3 DNA sequence: TGTGCCAGCAGCCACTATAATGTGAACACTGAAGCTTTCTTT.

In DNA form, the CDR3 reads TGTGCCAGCAGCGTCGGGGGGACAGGGGGTGTAAATGAGCAGTTCTTC. Protein: CASSVGGTGGVNEQFF. The J gene is TRBJ2-1, the V gene TRBV9; 11 nucleotides agree with TRBD1. Germline V gives CDR1 SGDLS, CDR2 YYNGEE. The J segment lost 7 bases and the V segment lost 2 bases, leaving 8 bases of the junction unmatched. CDR3 length: 16 residues.

V and J are TRBV11-2 and TRBJ2-5; the match to TRBD2 covers 7 bases. The CDR3 loop spans 12 amino acids. The V segment lost 8 bases and the J segment 4 bases; nucleotides outside the gene matches: 4. Germline V gene lookup returns CDR1 SGHAT and CDR2 FQNNGV. The CDR3 DNA is TGTGCCAGCTGCTCGGGGGGAGAGACCCAGTACTTC. Its protein product is CASCSGGETQYF.

The chain links TRBV6-5 to TRBJ2-1, with 7 bases lining up with TRBD1. There are 15 residues in the CDR3. Germline V lookup: CDR1 MNHEY, CDR2 SVGAGI. Germline trimming cut 6 bases from V and 2 bases from J; bases unmatched to any gene: 7. The CDR3 DNA reads TGTGCCAGCAGCCCTCAGACAGGGACCTACAATGAGCAGTTCTTC. It is translated as CASSPQTGTYNEQFF.

The chain combines TRBV19 with TRBJ2-5; D is possibly TRBD1 (5 bases). The CDR3 covers 12 residues. Germline CDR1 is LNHDA and CDR2 is SQIVND (reference sequence). With 4 bases removed from V and 5 bases from J, the gap between germline ends came to 8 bases. The CDR3 nucleotides read TGTGCCAGTAGTACAGGGCACGAGACCCAGTACTTC. Residues: CASSTGHETQYF.

The rearrangement links TRBV15 to TRBJ2-1; 8 bases line up with TRBD2. This CDR3 is 17 amino acids long. Looked up from germline, CDR1 is LNHNV and CDR2 is YYDKDF (reference sequence). V was pared by 0 bases and J by 6 bases, with 10 bases of the junction left unmatched. The CDR3 sequence is CATSRDGPGTRLNEQFF. CDR3 nucleotide sequence: TGTGCCACCAGCAGAGATGGGCCTGGGACTAGACTCAATGAGCAGTTCTTC.

The J gene is TRBJ2-3, the V gene TRBV7-2; TRBD2 is a possible D gene (6 bases). The CDR3 is 16 amino acids. Between the trimmed V and J ends, which lost 5 bases and 1 base, there was a span of 16 bases. Germline V gene data show CDR1 as SGHTA and CDR2 as FQGNSA. CDR3 residues: CASSDQPGSRTDTQYF. DNA of the CDR3: TGTGCCAGCAGCGACCAGCCCGGGAGTCGCACAGATACGCAGTATTTT.

The rearrangement links TRBV10-3 to TRBJ1-1; no definite D call. There are 13 residues in the CDR3. From germline, CDR1 is ENHRY and CDR2 SYGVKD. V lost 0 bases to trimming and J lost 3 bases, with 5 bases between them. CDR3 sequence: CAISESEYTEAFF. In DNA, the CDR3 is TGTGCCATCAGTGAGTCGGAGTACACTGAAGCTTTCTTT.

This rearrangement joins TRBV5-4 to TRBJ2-7; D not resolved. The V end was cut by 1 base, the J end by 1 base, with 6 bases between. The CDR3 has 13 amino acids. Germline V lookup: CDR1 SGHNT, CDR2 YYREEE (reference sequence). The DNA for the CDR3 is TGTGCCAGCAGCTTGACTACTTCCTACGAGCAGTACTTC. This gives the protein CASSLTTSYEQYF.